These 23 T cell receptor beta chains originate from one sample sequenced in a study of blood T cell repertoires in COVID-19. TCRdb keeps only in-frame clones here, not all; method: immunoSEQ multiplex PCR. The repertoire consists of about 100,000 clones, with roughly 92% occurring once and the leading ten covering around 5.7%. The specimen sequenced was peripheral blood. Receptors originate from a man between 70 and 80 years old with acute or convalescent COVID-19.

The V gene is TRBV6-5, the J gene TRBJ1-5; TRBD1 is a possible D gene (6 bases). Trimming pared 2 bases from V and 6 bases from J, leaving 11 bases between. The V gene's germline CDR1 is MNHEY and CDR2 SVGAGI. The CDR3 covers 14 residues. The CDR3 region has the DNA TGTGCCAGCAGTTACGGACAGCGGGGTCAGCCCCAGCATTTT. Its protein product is CASSYGQRGQPQHF.

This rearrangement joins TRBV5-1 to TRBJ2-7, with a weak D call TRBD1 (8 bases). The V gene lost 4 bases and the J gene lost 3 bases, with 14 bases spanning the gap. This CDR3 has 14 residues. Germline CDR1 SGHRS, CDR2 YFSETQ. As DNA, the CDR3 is TGCGCCAGCAGCGCACAGGGGGAGGGCTACGAGCAGTACTTC. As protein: CASSAQGEGYEQYF. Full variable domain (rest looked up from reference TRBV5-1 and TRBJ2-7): KAGVTQTPRYLIKTRGQQVTLSCSPISGHRSVSWYQQTPGQGLQFLFEYFSETQRNKGNFPGRFSGRQFSNSRSEMNVSTLELGDSALYLCASSAQGEGYEQYFGPGTRLTVT.

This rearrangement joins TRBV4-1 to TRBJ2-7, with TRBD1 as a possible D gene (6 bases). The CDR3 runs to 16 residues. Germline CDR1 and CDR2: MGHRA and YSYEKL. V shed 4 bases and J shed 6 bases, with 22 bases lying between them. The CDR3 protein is CASSRFSDPRGSEQYF. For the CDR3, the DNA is TGCGCCAGCAGCCGCTTCTCGGACCCCAGGGGCTCCGAGCAGTACTTC.

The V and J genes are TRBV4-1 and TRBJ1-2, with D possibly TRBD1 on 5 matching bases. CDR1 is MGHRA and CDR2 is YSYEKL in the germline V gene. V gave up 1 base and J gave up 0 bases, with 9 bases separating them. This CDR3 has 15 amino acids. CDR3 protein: CASSQVRGANYGYTF. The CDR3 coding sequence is TGCGCCAGCAGCCAAGTTCGGGGGGCTAACTATGGCTACACCTTC.

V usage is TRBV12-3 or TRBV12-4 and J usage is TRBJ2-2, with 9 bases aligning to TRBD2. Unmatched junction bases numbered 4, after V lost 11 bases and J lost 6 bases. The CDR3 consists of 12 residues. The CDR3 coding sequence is TGTGCCGTAGCGGGGGTGGCCGGGGAGCTGTTTTTT. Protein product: CAVAGVAGELFF.

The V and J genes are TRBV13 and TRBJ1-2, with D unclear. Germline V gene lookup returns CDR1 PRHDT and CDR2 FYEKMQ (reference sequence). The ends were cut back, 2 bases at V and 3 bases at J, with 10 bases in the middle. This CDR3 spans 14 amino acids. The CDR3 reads CASSLRGYDYGYTF. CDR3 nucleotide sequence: TGTGCCAGCAGCTTAAGAGGGTATGACTATGGCTACACCTTC.

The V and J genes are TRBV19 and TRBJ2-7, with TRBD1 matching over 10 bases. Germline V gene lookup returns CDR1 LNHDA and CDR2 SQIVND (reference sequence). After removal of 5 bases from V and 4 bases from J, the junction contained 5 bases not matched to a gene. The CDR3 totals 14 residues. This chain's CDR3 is CASSSGQGRYEQYF. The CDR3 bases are TGTGCCAGTAGTTCGGGACAGGGGAGGTACGAGCAGTACTTC.

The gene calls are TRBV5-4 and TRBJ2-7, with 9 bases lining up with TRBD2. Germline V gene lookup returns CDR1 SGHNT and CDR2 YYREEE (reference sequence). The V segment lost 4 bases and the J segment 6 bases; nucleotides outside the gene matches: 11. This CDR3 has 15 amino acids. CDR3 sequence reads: CASSRTGTSFLEQYF. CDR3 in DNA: TGTGCCAGCAGCCGGACCGGGACTAGCTTCCTCGAGCAGTACTTC.

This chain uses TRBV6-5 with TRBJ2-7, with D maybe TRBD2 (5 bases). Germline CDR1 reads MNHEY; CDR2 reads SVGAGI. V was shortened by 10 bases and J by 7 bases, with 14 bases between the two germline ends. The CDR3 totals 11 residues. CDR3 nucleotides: TGTGCCACCATGGACTTCGGAGAGCAGTACTTC. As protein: CATMDFGEQYF.

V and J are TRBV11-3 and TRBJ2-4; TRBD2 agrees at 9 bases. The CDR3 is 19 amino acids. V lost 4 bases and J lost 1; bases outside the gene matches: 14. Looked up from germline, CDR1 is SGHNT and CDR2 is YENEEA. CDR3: CASSSVGRASGVAKNIQYF. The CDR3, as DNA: TGTGCCAGCAGCTCGGTTGGTCGGGCTAGCGGGGTCGCCAAAAACATTCAGTACTTC. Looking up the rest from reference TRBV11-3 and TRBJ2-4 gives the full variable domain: EAGVVQSPRYKIIEKKQPVAFWCNPISGHNTLYWYLQNLGQGPELLIRYENEEAVDDSQLPKDRFSAERLKGVDSTLKIQPAELGDSAVYLCASSSVGRASGVAKNIQYFGAGTRLSVL.

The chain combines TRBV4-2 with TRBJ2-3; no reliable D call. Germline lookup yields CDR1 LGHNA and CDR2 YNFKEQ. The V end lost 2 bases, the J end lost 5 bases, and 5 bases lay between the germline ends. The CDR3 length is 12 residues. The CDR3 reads CASSQSVDTQYF. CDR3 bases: TGTGCCAGCAGCCAATCGGTAGATACGCAGTATTTT.

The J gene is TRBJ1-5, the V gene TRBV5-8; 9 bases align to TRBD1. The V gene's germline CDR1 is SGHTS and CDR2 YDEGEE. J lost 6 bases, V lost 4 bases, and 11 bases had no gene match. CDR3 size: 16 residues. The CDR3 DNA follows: TGTGCCAGCAGCACCCGGGACAGGGTACGGGGTCAGCCCCAGCATTTT. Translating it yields CASSTRDRVRGQPQHF.

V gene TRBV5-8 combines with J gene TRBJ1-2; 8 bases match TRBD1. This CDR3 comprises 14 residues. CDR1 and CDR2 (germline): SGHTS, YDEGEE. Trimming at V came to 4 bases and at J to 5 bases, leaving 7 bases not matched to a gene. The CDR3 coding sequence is TGTGCCAGCAGCCCGACAGGGGTTGGGTATGGCTACACCTTC. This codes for CASSPTGVGYGYTF.

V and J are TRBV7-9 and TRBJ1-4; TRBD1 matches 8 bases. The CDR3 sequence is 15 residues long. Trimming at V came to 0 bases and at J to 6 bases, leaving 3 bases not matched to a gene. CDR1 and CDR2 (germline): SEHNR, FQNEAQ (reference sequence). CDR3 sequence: CASSLAQGVDEKLFF. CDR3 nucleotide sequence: TGTGCCAGCAGCTTAGCACAGGGGGTCGATGAAAAACTGTTTTTT.

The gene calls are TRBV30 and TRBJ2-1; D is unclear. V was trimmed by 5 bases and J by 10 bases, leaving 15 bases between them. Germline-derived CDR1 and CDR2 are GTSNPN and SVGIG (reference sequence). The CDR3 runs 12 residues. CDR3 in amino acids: CAWSRVPGEQFF. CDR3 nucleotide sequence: TGTGCCTGGTCCCGGGTCCCCGGAGAGCAGTTCTTC.

The CDR3 loop is CASSPLGSGQGGNQPQHF. Written as DNA, the CDR3 is TGTGCCAGCTCACCACTTGGTTCGGGACAGGGCGGCAATCAGCCCCAGCATTTT. This sequence joins TRBV18 and TRBJ1-5; 9 positions agree with TRBD1. This CDR3 comprises 18 residues. J gave up 2 bases and V 1 base, and 9 bases lay outside the gene matches. The V gene's germline CDR1 is KGHSH and CDR2 LQKENI.

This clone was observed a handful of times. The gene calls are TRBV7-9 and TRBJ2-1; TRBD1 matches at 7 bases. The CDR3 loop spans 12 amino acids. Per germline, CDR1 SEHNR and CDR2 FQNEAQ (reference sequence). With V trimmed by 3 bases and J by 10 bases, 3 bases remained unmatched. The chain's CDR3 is CASSFQDREQFF. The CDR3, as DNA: TGTGCCAGCAGCTTCCAGGACAGGGAGCAGTTCTTC.

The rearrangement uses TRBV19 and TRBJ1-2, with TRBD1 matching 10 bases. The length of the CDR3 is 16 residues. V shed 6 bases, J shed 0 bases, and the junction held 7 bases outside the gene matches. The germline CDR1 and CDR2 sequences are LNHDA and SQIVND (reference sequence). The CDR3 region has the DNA TGTGCCAGTAGCCAGGACAGGGGGAGGCCTAACTATGGCTACACCTTC. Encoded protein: CASSQDRGRPNYGYTF.

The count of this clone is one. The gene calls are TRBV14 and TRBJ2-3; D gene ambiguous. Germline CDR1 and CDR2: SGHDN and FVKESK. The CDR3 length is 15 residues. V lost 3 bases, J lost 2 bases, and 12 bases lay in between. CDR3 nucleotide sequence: TGTGCCAGCAGCCACGGGTGGATAAACACAGATACGCAGTATTTT. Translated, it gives CASSHGWINTDTQYF.

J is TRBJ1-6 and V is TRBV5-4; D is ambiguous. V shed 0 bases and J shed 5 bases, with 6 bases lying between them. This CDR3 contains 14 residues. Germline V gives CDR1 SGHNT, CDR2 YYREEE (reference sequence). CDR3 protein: CASSLGGDNSPLHF. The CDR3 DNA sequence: TGTGCCAGCAGCTTGGGCGGCGATAATTCACCCCTCCACTTT.

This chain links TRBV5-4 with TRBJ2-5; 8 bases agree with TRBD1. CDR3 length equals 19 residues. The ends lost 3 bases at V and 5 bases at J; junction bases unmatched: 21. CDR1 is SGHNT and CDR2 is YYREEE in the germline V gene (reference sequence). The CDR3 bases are TGTGCCAGCAGCTCCCGAGCCGGGACAGGTGGGAAATTTGGGGAGACCCAGTACTTC. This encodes CASSSRAGTGGKFGETQYF.

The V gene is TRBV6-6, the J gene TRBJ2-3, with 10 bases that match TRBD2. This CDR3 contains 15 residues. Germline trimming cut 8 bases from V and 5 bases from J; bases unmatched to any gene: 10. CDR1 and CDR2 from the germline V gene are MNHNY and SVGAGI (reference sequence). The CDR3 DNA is TGTGCCAGCGGGACAAGCGGGAGGGCCGGAGATACGCAGTATTTT. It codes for CASGTSGRAGDTQYF.

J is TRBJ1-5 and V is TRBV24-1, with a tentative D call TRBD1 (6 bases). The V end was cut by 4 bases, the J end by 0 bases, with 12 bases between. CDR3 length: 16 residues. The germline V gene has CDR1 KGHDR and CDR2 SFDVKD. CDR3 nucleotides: TGTGCCACCAGTGACTCAACAGGGCTTAGCAATCAGCCCCAGCATTTT. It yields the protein CATSDSTGLSNQPQHF.